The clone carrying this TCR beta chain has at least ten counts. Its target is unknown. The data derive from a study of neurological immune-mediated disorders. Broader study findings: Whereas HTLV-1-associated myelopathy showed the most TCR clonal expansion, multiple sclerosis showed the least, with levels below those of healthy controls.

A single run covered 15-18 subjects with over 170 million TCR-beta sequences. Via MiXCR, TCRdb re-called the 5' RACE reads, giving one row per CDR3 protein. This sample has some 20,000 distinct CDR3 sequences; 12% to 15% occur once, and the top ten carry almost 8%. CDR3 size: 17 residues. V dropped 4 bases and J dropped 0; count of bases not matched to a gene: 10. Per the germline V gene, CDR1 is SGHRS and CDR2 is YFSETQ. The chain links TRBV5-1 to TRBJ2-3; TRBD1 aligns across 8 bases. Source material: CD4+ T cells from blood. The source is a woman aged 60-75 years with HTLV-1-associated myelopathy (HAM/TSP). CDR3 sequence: CASSKNTGQASTDTQYF. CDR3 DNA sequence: TGCGCCAGCAGCAAAAATACGGGACAGGCTAGCACAGATACGCAGTATTTT.